This TCR beta chain comes out of a study of lymphopenia after photon versus proton radiotherapy. The repertoire was sequenced with immunoSEQ multiplex PCR; TCRdb's copy has only in-frame clones and lacks some. The sample yields some 33,000 clones, about nine tenths seen once. Findings of the study overall: Proton therapy kept repertoires fairly stable, unlike photons, which gained effector/memory cells. After the lymphocyte nadir, photon-treated repertoires showed oligoclonal expansion, especially of CD8+ Temra cells. Post-nadir TCR diversity decline inversely tracked overall survival among those who died.

On this clone: The target antigen is unknown.

Trimming shortened V by 4 bases and J by 8 bases, and 18 bases separated the two germline ends. The length of the CDR3 is 14 residues. Germline-derived CDR1 and CDR2 are SQVTM and ANQGSEA. This TCR was recovered from a woman aged 45-60 years with pancreatic cancer. The sequencing used peripheral blood, collected from a patient treated with photon-based radiotherapy. The rearrangement joins TRBV29-1 to TRBJ2-1, with D hard to call. In nucleotides, the CDR3 is TGCAGCGTTGCCAGGCTAGTTCCCTTCGATGAGCAGTTCTTC. This encodes CSVARLVPFDEQFF.